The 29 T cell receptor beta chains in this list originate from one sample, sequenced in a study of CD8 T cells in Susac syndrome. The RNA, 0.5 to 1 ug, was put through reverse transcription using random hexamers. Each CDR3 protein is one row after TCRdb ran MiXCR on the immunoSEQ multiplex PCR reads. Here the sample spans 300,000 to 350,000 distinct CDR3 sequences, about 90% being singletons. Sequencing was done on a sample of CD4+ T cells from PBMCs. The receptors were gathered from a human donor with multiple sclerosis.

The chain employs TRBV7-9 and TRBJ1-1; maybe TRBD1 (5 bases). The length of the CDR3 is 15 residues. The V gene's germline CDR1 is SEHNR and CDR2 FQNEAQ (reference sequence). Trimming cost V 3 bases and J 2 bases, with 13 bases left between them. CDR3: CASSFIEGRNTEAFF. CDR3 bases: TGTGCCAGCAGCTTTATCGAGGGGAGAAACACTGAAGCTTTCTTT.

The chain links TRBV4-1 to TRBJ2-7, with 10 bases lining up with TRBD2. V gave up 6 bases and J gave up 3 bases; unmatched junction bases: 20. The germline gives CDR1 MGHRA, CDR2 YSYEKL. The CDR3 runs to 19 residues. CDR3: CASSPKFLAGAKKIYEQYF. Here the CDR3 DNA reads TGCGCCAGCAGTCCCAAGTTCCTAGCGGGGGCGAAGAAGATCTACGAGCAGTACTTC.

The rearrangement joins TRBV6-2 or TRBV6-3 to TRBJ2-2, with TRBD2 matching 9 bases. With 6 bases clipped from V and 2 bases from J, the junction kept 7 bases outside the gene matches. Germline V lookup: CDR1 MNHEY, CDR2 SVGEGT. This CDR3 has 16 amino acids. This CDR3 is CASRPEAGGNTGELFF. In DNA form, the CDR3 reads TGTGCCAGCAGGCCTGAAGCGGGGGGAAACACCGGGGAGCTGTTTTTT.

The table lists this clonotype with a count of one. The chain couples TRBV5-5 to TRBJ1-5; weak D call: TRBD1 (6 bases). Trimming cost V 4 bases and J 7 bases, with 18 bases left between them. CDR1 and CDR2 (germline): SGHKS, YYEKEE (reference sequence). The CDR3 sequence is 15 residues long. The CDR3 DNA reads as TGTGCCAGCAGCCCCGAGGGTACAGGGTACCAGCCCCAGCATTTT. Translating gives CASSPEGTGYQPQHF. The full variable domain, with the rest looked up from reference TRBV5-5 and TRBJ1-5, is DAGVTQSPTHLIKTRGQQVTLRCSPISGHKSVSWYQQVLGQGPQFIFQYYEKEERGRGNFPDRFSARQFPNYSSELNVNALLLGDSALYLCASSPEGTGYQPQHFGDGTRLSIL.

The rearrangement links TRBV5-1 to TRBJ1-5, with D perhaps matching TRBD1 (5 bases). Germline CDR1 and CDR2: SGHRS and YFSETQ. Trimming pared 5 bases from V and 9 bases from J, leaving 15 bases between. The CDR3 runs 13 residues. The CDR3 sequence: CASRGGLSGPQHF. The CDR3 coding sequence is TGCGCCAGCAGGGGGGGACTCTCAGGGCCCCAGCATTTT.

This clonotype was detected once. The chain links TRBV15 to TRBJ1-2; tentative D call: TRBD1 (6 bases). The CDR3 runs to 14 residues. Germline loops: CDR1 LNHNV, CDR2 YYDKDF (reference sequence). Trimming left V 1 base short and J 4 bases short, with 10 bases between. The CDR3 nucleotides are TGTGCCACCAGCAGAGTCCCAGGGGCCTATGGCTACACCTTC. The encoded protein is CATSRVPGAYGYTF.

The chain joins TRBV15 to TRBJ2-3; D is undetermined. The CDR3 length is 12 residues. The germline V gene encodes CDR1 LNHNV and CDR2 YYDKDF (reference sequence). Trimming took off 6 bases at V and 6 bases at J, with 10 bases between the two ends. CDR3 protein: CATSFVGDTQYF. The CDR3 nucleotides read TGTGCCACCAGTTTCGTTGGGGATACGCAGTATTTT.

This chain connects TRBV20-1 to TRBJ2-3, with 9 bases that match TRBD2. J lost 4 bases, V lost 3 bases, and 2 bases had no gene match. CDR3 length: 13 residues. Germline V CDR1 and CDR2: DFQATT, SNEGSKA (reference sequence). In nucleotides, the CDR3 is TGCAGTGCTAGGGGACTAGCCCCAGATACGCAGTATTTT. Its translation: CSARGLAPDTQYF.

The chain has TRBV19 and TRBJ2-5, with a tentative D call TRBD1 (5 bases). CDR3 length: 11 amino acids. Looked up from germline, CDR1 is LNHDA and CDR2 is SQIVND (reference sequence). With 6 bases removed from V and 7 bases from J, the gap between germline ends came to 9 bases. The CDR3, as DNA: TGTGCCAGTAGCTTTAGGGGGACCCAGTACTTC. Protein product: CASSFRGTQYF.

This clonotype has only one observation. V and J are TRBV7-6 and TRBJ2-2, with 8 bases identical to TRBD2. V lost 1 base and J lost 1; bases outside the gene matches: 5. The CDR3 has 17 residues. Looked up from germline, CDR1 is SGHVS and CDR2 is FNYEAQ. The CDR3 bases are TGTGCCAGCAGCTTAGATCACCTAGCGGGGAACACCGGGGAGCTGTTTTTT. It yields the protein CASSLDHLAGNTGELFF.

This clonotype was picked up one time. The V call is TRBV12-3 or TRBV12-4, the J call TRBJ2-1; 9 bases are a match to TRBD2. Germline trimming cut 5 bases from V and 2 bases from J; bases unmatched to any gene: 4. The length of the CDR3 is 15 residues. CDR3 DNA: TGTGCCAGCAGTCCGCAGCGGGGGGCCTACAATGAGCAGTTCTTC. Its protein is CASSPQRGAYNEQFF.

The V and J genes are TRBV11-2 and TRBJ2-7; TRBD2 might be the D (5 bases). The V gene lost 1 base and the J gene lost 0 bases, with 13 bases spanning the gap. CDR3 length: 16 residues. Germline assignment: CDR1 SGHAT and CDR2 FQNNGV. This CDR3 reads CASSLGLDGSSYEQYF. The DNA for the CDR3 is TGTGCCAGCAGCTTAGGTCTCGATGGGAGCTCCTACGAGCAGTACTTC.

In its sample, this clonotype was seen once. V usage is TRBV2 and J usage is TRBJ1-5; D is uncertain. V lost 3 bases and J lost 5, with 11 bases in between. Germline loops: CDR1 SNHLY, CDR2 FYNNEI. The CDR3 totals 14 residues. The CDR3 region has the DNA TGTGCCAGCAGTGACACGGCAGGTTATCAGCCCCAGCATTTT. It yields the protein CASSDTAGYQPQHF.

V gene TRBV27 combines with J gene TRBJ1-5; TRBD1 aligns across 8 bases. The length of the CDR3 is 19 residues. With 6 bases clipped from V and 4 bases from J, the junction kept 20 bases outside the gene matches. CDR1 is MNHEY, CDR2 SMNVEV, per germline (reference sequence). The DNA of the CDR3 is TGTGCCAGCAGCCGGACAGGGACGAGGGATGGGTCTTTGAATCAGCCCCAGCATTTT. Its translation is CASSRTGTRDGSLNQPQHF.

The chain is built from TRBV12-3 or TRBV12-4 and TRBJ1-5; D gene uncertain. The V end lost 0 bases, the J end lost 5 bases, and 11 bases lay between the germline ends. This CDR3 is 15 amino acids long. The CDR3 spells CASSLASDLHQPQHF. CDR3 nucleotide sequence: TGTGCCAGCAGTTTAGCCTCAGACCTCCATCAGCCCCAGCATTTT.

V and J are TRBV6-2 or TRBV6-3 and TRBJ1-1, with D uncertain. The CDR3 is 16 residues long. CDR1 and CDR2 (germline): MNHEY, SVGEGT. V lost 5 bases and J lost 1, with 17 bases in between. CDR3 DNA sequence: TGTGCCAGCAGTCCGAACACAAACCGGGGGAACACTGAAGCTTTCTTT. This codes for CASSPNTNRGNTEAFF.

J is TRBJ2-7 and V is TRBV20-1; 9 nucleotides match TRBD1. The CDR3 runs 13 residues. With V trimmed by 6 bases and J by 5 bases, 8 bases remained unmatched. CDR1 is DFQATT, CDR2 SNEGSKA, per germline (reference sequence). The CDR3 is CSAPGQGHDEQYF. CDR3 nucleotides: TGCAGTGCCCCGGGACAGGGACACGACGAGCAGTACTTC.

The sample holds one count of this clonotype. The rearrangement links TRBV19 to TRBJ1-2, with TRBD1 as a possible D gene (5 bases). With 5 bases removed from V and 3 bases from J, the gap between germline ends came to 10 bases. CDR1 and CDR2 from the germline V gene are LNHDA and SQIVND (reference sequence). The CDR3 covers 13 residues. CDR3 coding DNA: TGTGCCAGTAGTCCCCGAGGGGACTATGGCTACACCTTC. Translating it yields CASSPRGDYGYTF.

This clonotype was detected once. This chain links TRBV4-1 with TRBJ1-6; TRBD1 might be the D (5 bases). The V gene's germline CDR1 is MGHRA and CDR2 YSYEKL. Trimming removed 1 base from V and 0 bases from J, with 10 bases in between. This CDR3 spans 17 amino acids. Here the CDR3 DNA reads TGCGCCAGCAGCCAAGGGCAGGGTAGCTCCTATAATTCACCCCTCCACTTT. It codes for CASSQGQGSSYNSPLHF.

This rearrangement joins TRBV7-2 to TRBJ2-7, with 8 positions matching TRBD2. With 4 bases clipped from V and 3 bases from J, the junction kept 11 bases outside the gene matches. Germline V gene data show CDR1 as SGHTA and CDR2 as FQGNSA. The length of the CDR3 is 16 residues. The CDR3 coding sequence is TGTGCCAGCAGCTCCCTGAGGTCCAGCGGGGGCTACGAGCAGTACTTC. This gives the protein CASSSLRSSGGYEQYF. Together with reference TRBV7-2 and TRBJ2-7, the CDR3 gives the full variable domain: GAGVSQSPSNKVTEKGKDVELRCDPISGHTALYWYRQSLGQGLEFLIYFQGNSAPDKSGLPSDRFSAERTGGSVSTLTIQRTQQEDSAVYLCASSSLRSSGGYEQYFGPGTRLTVT.

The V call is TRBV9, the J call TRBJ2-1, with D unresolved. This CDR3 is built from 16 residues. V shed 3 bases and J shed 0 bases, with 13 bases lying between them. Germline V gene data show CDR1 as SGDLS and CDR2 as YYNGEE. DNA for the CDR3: TGTGCCAGCAGCGGATCCACGAAATCCTCCTACAATGAGCAGTTCTTC. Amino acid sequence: CASSGSTKSSYNEQFF.

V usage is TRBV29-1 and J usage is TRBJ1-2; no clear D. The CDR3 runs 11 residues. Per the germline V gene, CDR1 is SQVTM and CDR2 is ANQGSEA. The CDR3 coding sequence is TGCTACTTCTGGGTTAACTATGGCTACACCTTC. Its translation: CYFWVNYGYTF. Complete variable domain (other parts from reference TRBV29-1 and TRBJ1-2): SAVISQKPSRDICQRGTSLTIQCQVDSQVTMMFWYRQQPGQSLTLIATANQGSEATYESGFVIDKFPISRPNLTFSTLTVSNMSPEDSSIYLCYFWVNYGYTFGSGTRLTVV.

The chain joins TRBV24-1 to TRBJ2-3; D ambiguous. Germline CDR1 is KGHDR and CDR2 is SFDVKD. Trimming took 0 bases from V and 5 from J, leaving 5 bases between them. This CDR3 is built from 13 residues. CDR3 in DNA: TGTGCCACCAGTGATTTGACGGTAGATACGCAGTATTTT. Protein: CATSDLTVDTQYF.

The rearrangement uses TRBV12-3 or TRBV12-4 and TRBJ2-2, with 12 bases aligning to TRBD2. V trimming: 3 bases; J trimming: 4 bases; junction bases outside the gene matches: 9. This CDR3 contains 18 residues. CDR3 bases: TGTGCCAGCAGTTTTGTATCTAGCGGGGGGGCCCTCACCGGGGAGCTGTTTTTT. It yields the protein CASSFVSSGGALTGELFF.

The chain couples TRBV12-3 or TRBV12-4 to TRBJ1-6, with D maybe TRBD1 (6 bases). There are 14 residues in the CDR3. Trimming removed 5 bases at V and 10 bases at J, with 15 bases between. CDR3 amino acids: CASSPRQARSPLHF. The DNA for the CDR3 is TGTGCCAGCAGTCCAAGACAGGCCCGCTCACCCCTCCACTTT.

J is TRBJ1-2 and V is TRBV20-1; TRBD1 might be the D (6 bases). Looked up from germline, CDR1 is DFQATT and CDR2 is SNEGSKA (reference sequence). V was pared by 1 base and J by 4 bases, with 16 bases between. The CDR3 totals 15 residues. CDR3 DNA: TGCAGTGCTAGAGCCCCCCCAGGGGTCGTCTATGGCTACACCTTC. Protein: CSARAPPGVVYGYTF.

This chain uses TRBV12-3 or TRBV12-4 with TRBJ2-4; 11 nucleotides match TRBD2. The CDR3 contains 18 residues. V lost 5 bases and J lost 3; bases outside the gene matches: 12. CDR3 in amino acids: CASSVRLAGRRSKNIQYF. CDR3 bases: TGTGCCAGCAGTGTGAGACTAGCGGGAAGGAGGAGCAAAAACATTCAGTACTTC.

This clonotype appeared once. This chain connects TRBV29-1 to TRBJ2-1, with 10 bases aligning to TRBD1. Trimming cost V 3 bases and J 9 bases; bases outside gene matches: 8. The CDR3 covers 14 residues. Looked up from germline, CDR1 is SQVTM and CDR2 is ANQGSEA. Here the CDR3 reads CSVDIWTGGSEQFF. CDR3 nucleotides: TGCAGCGTTGATATCTGGACAGGGGGAAGTGAGCAGTTCTTC.

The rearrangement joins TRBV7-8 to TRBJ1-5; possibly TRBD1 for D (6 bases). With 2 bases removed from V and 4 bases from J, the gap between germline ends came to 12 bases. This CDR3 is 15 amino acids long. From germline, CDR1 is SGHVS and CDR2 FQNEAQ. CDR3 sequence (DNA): TGTGCCAGCAGCTTACTGGGGGCCGGGAATCAGCCCCAGCATTTT. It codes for CASSLLGAGNQPQHF.